Sequencing of this T cell receptor beta chain was carried out in a study of blood T cell repertoires in COVID-19. Across the whole study: Samples representing acute and convalescent COVID-19 were sourced from the United States, Italy and Spain. PBMCs, B-cell-depleted T cells, or T cells provided the cDNA or gDNA that made up the material.

After removal of 0 bases from V and 7 bases from J, the junction contained 10 bases not matched to a gene. The CDR3 is made up of 16 amino acids. Germline CDR1 is SGDLS and CDR2 is YYNGEE. Sequenced by immunoSEQ multiplex PCR; TCRdb stores in-frame clones only, minus some. The sample yields about 68,000 clones, approximately 89% seen once. The origin of this receptor is a middle-aged man with active COVID-19. The sequencing input was peripheral blood. The rearrangement links TRBV9 to TRBJ2-5; TRBD2 aligns across 9 bases. The CDR3: CASSVGRGGALATQYF. CDR3 nucleotides: TGTGCCAGCAGCGTAGGCCGCGGGGGGGCTTTGGCGACCCAGTACTTC.